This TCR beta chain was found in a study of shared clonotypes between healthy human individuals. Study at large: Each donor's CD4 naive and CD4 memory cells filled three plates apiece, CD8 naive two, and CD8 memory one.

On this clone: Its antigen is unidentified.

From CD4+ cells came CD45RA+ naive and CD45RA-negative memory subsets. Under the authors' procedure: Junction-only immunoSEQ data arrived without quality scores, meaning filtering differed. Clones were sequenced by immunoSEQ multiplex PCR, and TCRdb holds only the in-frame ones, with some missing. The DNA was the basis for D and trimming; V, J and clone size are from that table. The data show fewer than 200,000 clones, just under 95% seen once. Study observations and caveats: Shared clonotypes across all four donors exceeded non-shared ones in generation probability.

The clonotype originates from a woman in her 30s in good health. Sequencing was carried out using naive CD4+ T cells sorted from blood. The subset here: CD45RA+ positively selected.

CDR3 nucleotide sequence: TGTGCCAGCAGTTCGACTCGGGACAGGTCGGAAGCTTTCTTT. Encoded protein: CASSSTRDRSEAFF. The gene calls are TRBV6-5 and TRBJ1-1; 8 bases are a match to TRBD1. Germline CDR1 is MNHEY and CDR2 is SVGAGI. CDR3 length: 14 residues. V gave up 4 bases and J gave up 8 bases; unmatched junction bases: 9.